The T cell receptor beta chain described here comes from a study of T cells in tumors after PD-1 blockade. About the study: Excluded were patients with checkpoint blockade, immunosuppressants, or radiotherapy or other anti-cancer therapy within 4 weeks.

Sequencing was performed with immunoSEQ multiplex PCR; in TCRdb, only in-frame clones are kept and a portion is missing. The sample lists about 47,000 clones; more than 75% were seen once. CDR1 and CDR2 from the germline V gene are SGDLS and YYNGEE. The CDR3 has 14 amino acids. Trimming shortened V by 4 bases and J by 4 bases, and 14 bases separated the two germline ends. This clone has just one count. The chain has TRBV9 and TRBJ1-1; a weak D match, TRBD1 (5 bases). The TCR comes from a human donor with basal cell carcinoma. The material was PBMCs, obtained before anti-PD-1 treatment. The CDR3, as DNA: TGTGCCAGCAGCTCCGGGACGGGTGGCACTGAAGCTTTCTTT. This sequence encodes CASSSGTGGTEAFF.